This T cell receptor (beta chain) was sequenced during a study of technical replicates of blood from a handful of donors. Method: immunoSEQ multiplex PCR; TCRdb's copy keeps in-frame clones and lacks some. The profile covers tens of thousands of clones, with about 86% appearing a single time and roughly 5.8% taken by the ten largest. The TCR originated in a human donor in good health. Some clones in this sample may be carry-over from other donors' samples. What was sequenced was PBMCs.

The CDR3, as DNA: TGTGCCATCAGTGGGGGCAGGGGGGCTTACGAGCAGTACTTC. It encodes CAISGGRGAYEQYF. The chain has TRBV10-3 and TRBJ2-7, with D possibly TRBD1 on 7 matching bases. CDR3 size: 14 residues. V gave up 4 bases and J gave up 4 bases, with 14 bases separating them. Germline V CDR1 and CDR2: ENHRY, SYGVKD.